These 18 T cell receptor beta chains share one sample of origin, sequenced in a study of cytomegalovirus exposure and HLA in healthy donors. PCR employed 60 Vbeta and 13 Jbeta primers. The table came from immunoSEQ multiplex PCR; TCRdb's copy has only in-frame clones and leaves some out. The sample records 200,000 to 250,000 clones, just under 70% being singletons. Sequenced sample: PBMCs. These receptors were taken from a middle-aged man in good health and CMV-seropositive.

The chain is built from TRBV11-2 and TRBJ2-7; D is unclear. The CDR3 runs 14 residues. CDR1 and CDR2 (germline): SGHAT, FQNNGV. V was shortened by 0 bases and J by 5 bases, with 11 bases between the two germline ends. The DNA for the CDR3 is TGTGCCAGCAGCTTAGATCGAGTACCCCACGAGCAGTACTTC. Translating it yields CASSLDRVPHEQYF.

This clone was seen once. The V call is TRBV11-2, the J call TRBJ2-2, with a possible D match to TRBD1 (6 bases). The germline CDR1 and CDR2 sequences are SGHAT and FQNNGV. This CDR3 has 15 residues. V was clipped by 1 base and J by 2 bases, with 8 bases between them. CDR3 sequence reads: CASSLGQVNTGELFF. For the CDR3, the DNA is TGTGCCAGCAGCTTAGGACAGGTTAACACCGGGGAGCTGTTTTTT.

This chain's CDR3 is CASSQGGTGPYNEQFF. CDR3 DNA: TGCGCCAGCAGCCAAGGAGGGACAGGCCCCTACAATGAGCAGTTCTTC. The gene calls are TRBV4-1 and TRBJ2-1; 8 positions match TRBD1. The CDR3 extends over 16 amino acids. Germline V gives CDR1 MGHRA, CDR2 YSYEKL. Losses at the gene ends were 1 base for V and 2 bases for J; bases not matched to a gene: 4.

The chain is built from TRBV6-5 and TRBJ2-5; 10 nucleotides agree with TRBD1. The tail of the sequence fits TRBJ2-7 better, so the J call may be wrong. This CDR3 has 15 residues. Germline CDR1 is MNHEY and CDR2 is SVGAGI. CDR3: CASSYRDRGSYEQYF. The DNA for the CDR3 is TGTGCCAGCAGTTACCGGGACAGGGGATCATACGAGCAGTACTTC.

The gene calls are TRBV5-6 and TRBJ1-2; 7 bases align to TRBD1. Germline V gene sequence: CDR1 SGHDT, CDR2 YYEEEE. Trimming took 3 bases from V and 4 from J; bases not matched to a gene: 12. The CDR3 has 16 residues. The CDR3 DNA sequence: TGTGCCAGCAGCTCGGGGCGTCTGACAGGGAGCTATGGCTACACCTTC. As protein: CASSSGRLTGSYGYTF.

The chain joins TRBV4-2 to TRBJ2-7, with 7 bases fitting TRBD1. This CDR3 contains 16 residues. The V gene's germline CDR1 is LGHNA and CDR2 YNFKEQ. V lost 0 bases and J lost 0; bases outside the gene matches: 5. The CDR3 DNA is TGTGCCAGCAGCCAAGATGTAACAGGGGCCTCCTACGAGCAGTACTTC. Its protein is CASSQDVTGASYEQYF.

CDR3 sequence: CASSVTGLSYNEQFF. CDR3 bases: TGTGCCAGCAGCGTGACAGGCCTCTCCTACAATGAGCAGTTCTTC. The chain links TRBV9 to TRBJ2-1; a possible D gene is TRBD1 (6 bases). V was pared by 2 bases and J by 0 bases, with 9 bases between. Germline-derived CDR1 and CDR2 are SGDLS and YYNGEE. The CDR3 length is 15 residues. Drawing the rest from reference TRBV9 and TRBJ2-1, the complete variable domain is DSGVTQTPKHLITATGQRVTLRCSPRSGDLSVYWYQQSLDQGLQFLIQYYNGEERAKGNILERFSAQQFPDLHSELNLSSLELGDSALYFCASSVTGLSYNEQFFGPGTRLTVL.

CDR3 amino acids: CASSPYAGNYGYTF. In DNA form, the CDR3 reads TGTGCCAGCTCACCATACGCAGGGAACTATGGCTACACCTTC. This rearrangement joins TRBV18 to TRBJ1-2, with a weak D call TRBD1 (5 bases). The V end was cut by 2 bases, the J end by 2 bases, with 9 bases between. Per the germline V gene, CDR1 is KGHSH and CDR2 is LQKENI. There are 14 residues in the CDR3.

The rearrangement joins TRBV5-6 to TRBJ2-7; D may be TRBD1 (6 bases). Germline V gene lookup returns CDR1 SGHDT and CDR2 YYEEEE. V dropped 0 bases and J dropped 1 base, with 17 bases sitting between them. The CDR3 has 17 amino acids. In DNA, the CDR3 is TGTGCCAGCAGCTTGGCCAGCTGGGCAGGGGTGTCCTACGAGCAGTACTTC. This translates into CASSLASWAGVSYEQYF.

The CDR3 DNA is TGCGCCAGCAGCCCAGATCCAGGGATCTCTGGAAACACCATATATTTT. Translated: CASSPDPGISGNTIYF. The rearrangement joins TRBV5-1 to TRBJ1-3; the D gene is possibly TRBD1 (5 bases). This CDR3 contains 16 residues. Germline loops: CDR1 SGHRS, CDR2 YFSETQ. V gave up 4 bases and J gave up 0 bases, with 14 bases separating them.

CDR3 protein: CASSEPRPAGNTIYF. CDR3 bases: TGCGCCAGCAGTGAGCCGCGGCCGGCTGGAAACACCATATATTTT. The gene calls are TRBV10-2 and TRBJ1-3; no definite D call. The CDR3 has 15 amino acids. Between the trimmed V and J ends, which lost 2 bases and 2 bases, there was a span of 10 bases. The germline CDR1 and CDR2 sequences are WSHSY and SAAADI.

The chain uses TRBV19 and TRBJ2-5; 9 bases match TRBD1. Germline V gives CDR1 LNHDA, CDR2 SQIVND (reference sequence). The J segment lost 5 bases and the V segment lost 9 bases, leaving 7 bases of the junction unmatched. The CDR3 contains 13 residues. This chain's CDR3 is CASGQGNVETQYF. The CDR3 DNA reads as TGTGCCAGCGGACAGGGGAATGTTGAGACCCAGTACTTC.

The V gene is TRBV7-9, the J gene TRBJ2-7; D perhaps matches TRBD2 (6 bases). CDR3 length: 13 amino acids. Germline V gives CDR1 SEHNR, CDR2 FQNEAQ (reference sequence). Trimming took 2 bases from V and 3 from J, leaving 8 bases between them. CDR3 nucleotides: TGTGCCAGCAGCTTAAGGGACTTCTACGAGCAGTACTTC. Amino acid sequence: CASSLRDFYEQYF.

This clone has just a few counts. This chain connects TRBV19 to TRBJ1-6; 7 bases agree with TRBD1. The CDR3 covers 15 residues. Germline CDR1 reads LNHDA; CDR2 reads SQIVND (reference sequence). Trimming removed 3 bases from V and 7 bases from J; junction bases left unmatched: 6. The CDR3 loop reads CASSIQGQQNSPLHF. For the CDR3, the DNA is TGTGCCAGTAGTATCCAGGGACAGCAGAATTCACCCCTCCACTTT.

The genes are TRBV2 and TRBJ2-3; D is unresolved. Germline values: CDR1 SNHLY, CDR2 FYNNEI. V lost 4 bases to trimming and J lost 0 bases, with 8 bases between them. This CDR3 spans 14 amino acids. In DNA, the CDR3 is TGTGCCAGCAGTGCGGTTGTAAGCACAGATACGCAGTATTTT. This translates into CASSAVVSTDTQYF.

The V and J genes are TRBV29-1 and TRBJ2-1, with TRBD2 identical over 7 bases. The germline CDR1 and CDR2 sequences are SQVTM and ANQGSEA. Unmatched junction bases numbered 5, after V lost 1 base and J lost 14 bases. This CDR3 contains 11 residues. The DNA of the CDR3 is TGCAGCGTTGAAGGTGGTGGGGGGGAGTTCTTC. Its translation is CSVEGGGGEFF.

This chain joins TRBV5-1 and TRBJ2-3; TRBD2 matches at 8 bases. Unmatched junction bases numbered 0, after V lost 2 bases and J lost 1 base. Germline CDR1 and CDR2: SGHRS and YFSETQ. The CDR3 spans 14 residues. The CDR3, as DNA: TGCGCCAGCAGCTTTAGCGGGGGCACAGATACGCAGTATTTT. Translation gives CASSFSGGTDTQYF. Using reference TRBV5-1 and TRBJ2-3 for the parts outside the CDR3, the full variable domain is KAGVTQTPRYLIKTRGQQVTLSCSPISGHRSVSWYQQTPGQGLQFLFEYFSETQRNKGNFPGRFSGRQFSNSRSEMNVSTLELGDSALYLCASSFSGGTDTQYFGPGTRLTVL.

In its sample, this clone was seen once. This chain connects TRBV2 to TRBJ1-6; 7 bases map to TRBD1. With V trimmed by 4 bases and J by 5 bases, 2 bases remained unmatched. Germline assignment: CDR1 SNHLY and CDR2 FYNNEI. The length of the CDR3 is 14 residues. The DNA of the CDR3 is TGTGCCAGCAGTGTAGGGACAGATAATTCACCCCTCCACTTT. It is translated as CASSVGTDNSPLHF.